This TCR beta chain was sequenced for a study of CD8+CD57+ T cells in acquired aplastic anemia. From germline, CDR1 is SGHAT and CDR2 FQDESV (reference sequence). The CDR3 has 16 residues. V dropped 1 base and J dropped 1; count of bases not matched to a gene: 6. CDR3 and TCR beta VDJ profiling relied on genomic DNA as the template. One entry per CDR3 protein results from TCRdb running MiXCR on the reads. Among just over 450,000 distinct CDR3 sequences listed, under 40% were seen once. Sequencing involved patients with CD8+CD57+ cell expansion previously shown by flow cytometry. When blood sampling took place, the patients had received no therapy.

Sequenced sample: sorted CD4+, CD8+, or CD8+CD57+ T cells (not recorded which) from PBMCs. The V gene is TRBV11-1, the J gene TRBJ2-5; 7 bases line up with TRBD2. The clonotype originates from a human donor with aplastic anemia. The CDR3 spells CASSLGNSGGQETQYF. The CDR3 bases are TGTGCCAGCAGCTTAGGGAACTCGGGGGGCCAAGAGACCCAGTACTTC.